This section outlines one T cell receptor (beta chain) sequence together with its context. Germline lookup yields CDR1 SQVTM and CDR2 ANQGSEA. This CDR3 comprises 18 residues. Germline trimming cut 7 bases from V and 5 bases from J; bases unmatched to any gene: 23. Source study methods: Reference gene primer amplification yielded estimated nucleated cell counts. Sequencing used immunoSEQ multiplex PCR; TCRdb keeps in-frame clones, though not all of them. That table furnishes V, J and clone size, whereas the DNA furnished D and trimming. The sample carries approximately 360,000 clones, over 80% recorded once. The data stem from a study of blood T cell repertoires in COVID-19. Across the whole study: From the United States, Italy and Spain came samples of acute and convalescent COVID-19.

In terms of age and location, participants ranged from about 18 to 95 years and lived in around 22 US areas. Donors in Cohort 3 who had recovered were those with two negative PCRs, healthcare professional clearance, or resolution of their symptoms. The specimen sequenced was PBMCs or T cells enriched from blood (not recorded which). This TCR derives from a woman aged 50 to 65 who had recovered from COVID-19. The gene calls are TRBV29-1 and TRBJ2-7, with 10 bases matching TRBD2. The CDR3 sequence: CSARRLAGSGDVENEQYF. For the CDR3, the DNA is TGCAGCGCCCGAAGACTAGCGGGTAGTGGTGATGTGGAAAACGAGCAGTACTTC.